The clone carrying this T cell receptor beta chain has only a few counts. The data derive from a study of blood T cell repertoires in COVID-19. Study overall: Nucleic acid was either cDNA or gDNA, and it came from T cells, B-cell-depleted T cells, or PBMCs.

V was trimmed by 3 bases and J by 2 bases, leaving 13 bases between them. CDR1 is LNHDA, CDR2 SQIVND, per germline (reference sequence). This CDR3 is 16 amino acids long. Per the original methods: Quantification of nucleated cells was approximated via reference gene primer amplification. Sequencing used immunoSEQ multiplex PCR; TCRdb keeps in-frame clones, though not all of them. V, J and clone size were drawn from that table, and D and trimming were deduced from the DNA. Of about 160,000 clones in the sample, over 75% are singletons; the top ten hold approximately 9.9%. The chain uses TRBV19 and TRBJ1-4; no reliable D call. This receptor was taken from a man aged 60 to 75 with active or convalescent COVID-19. Sequenced sample: peripheral blood. The CDR3 DNA is TGTGCCAGTAGTATGAGCGGATCCCCGACTAATGAAAAACTGTTTTTT. It yields the protein CASSMSGSPTNEKLFF.